The T cell receptor beta chain described here comes from a study of cytomegalovirus exposure and HLA in healthy donors. 60 Vbeta and 13 Jbeta primers were used in PCR. Original analysis: Roughly 11 million shared chains were among the 65 million to 85 million unique TCR beta chains that a later analysis counted. Sequencing was performed with immunoSEQ multiplex PCR; in TCRdb, only in-frame clones are kept and a portion is missing. D and trimming were read from the DNA, whereas the V and J calls and clone size are those reported in that table. This table holds 100,000 to 150,000 clones. The CDR3 has 14 amino acids. Per the germline V gene, CDR1 is SGDLS and CDR2 is YYNGEE. Trimming took 2 bases from V and 4 from J, leaving 9 bases between them. Notes on this clone: What it recognizes is unknown.

Study-wide results and limits: Later genetic work tied a missense DCLRE1C variant to beta-chain V and J trimming. Evidence from a later analysis indicated that most CMV-associated TCR beta chains looked HLA-restricted. Cytomegalovirus-associated status was assigned to some 160 TCR beta chains.

The V gene is TRBV9, the J gene TRBJ2-2, with a weak D call TRBD2 (6 bases). Sequenced input: PBMCs. This clonotype was sampled from a young man in good health and CMV-seronegative. The CDR3 DNA reads TGTGCCAGCAGCGTGTGGGGAGGCACCGGGGAGCTGTTTTTT. This sequence encodes CASSVWGGTGELFF.